A selection of T cell receptor beta chains follows, all from one sample in a study of early T cells in non-severe SARS-CoV-2 infection. TCRdb called the 5' RACE reads again in MiXCR, with one record for every CDR3 protein. The sample lists approximately 90,000 distinct CDR3 sequences, roughly 11% seen once, with roughly 4.5% in the top ten. The sample in question was whole blood, obtained at baseline. Receptors were obtained from an adult who was a healthcare worker with PCR-confirmed SARS-CoV-2 infection or an uninfected control (not recorded which). Each CDR3 is given with its conserved first and last residue. The order of the fields is CDR3 protein, CDR3 DNA, V gene, J gene, D gene, clone size. The D gene is left open where the match is weak. Clone sizes are given selectively: once, few, many, or a class where the clone is expanded.

CASSQSDFGQYF	TGTGCCAGCAGCCAAAGTGATTTTGGTCAGTACTTC	TRBV3-1	TRBJ2-4	NA	NA
CASSLGPGPGYEQYF	TGTGCCAGCAGCTTAGGACCAGGGCCGGGCTACGAGCAGTACTTC	TRBV7-2	TRBJ2-7	NA	many
CAIRPGTDYNSPLHF	TGTGCCATCAGACCCGGGACAGATTATAATTCACCCCTCCACTTT	TRBV10-3	TRBJ1-6	TRBD1	few
CASSFRGLVTEAFF	TGTGCCAGCAGCTTCAGGGGGCTGGTCACTGAAGCTTTCTTT	TRBV7-9	TRBJ1-1	TRBD1	NA
CASSKVNRVTDTQYF	TGTGCCAGCAGCAAAGTTAATCGGGTCACAGATACGCAGTATTTT	TRBV21-1	TRBJ2-3	NA	many
CSATPKPKRDIRYNEQFF	TGCAGTGCTACCCCAAAACCCAAACGGGACATCAGATACAATGAGCAGTTCTTC	TRBV20-1	TRBJ2-1	NA	few
CASSSGQGQGGYTF	TGTGCCAGCAGTTCCGGACAGGGGCAGGGTGGCTACACCTTC	TRBV27	TRBJ1-2	TRBD1	many
CASSLDGYGYTF	TGTGCCAGCAGCTTGGACGGATATGGCTACACCTTC	TRBV11-3	TRBJ1-2	NA	many
CASSLARTASTDTQYF	TGTGCCAGCAGCTTGGCCCGGACAGCTAGCACAGATACGCAGTATTTT	TRBV5-6	TRBJ2-3	NA	many
CASSSQGYYEQYF	TGTGCCAGCAGCTCCCAGGGGTACTACGAGCAGTACTTC	TRBV7-2	TRBJ2-7	NA	NA
CASSLGVGDSGDIQYF	TGTGCCAGCAGCTTGGGGGTCGGGGATTCGGGTGACATTCAGTACTTC	TRBV5-4	TRBJ2-4	NA	few
CASSLWGGKGYTF	TGTGCCAGCAGCCTCTGGGGAGGGAAAGGCTACACCTTC	TRBV27	TRBJ1-2	NA	many
CASSLGGLDTEAFF	TGTGCCAGCAGCTTGGGGGGATTGGACACTGAAGCTTTCTTT	TRBV7-9	TRBJ1-1	NA	NA
CASSLWGRLRDEQYF	TGTGCCAGCAGTTTATGGGGGCGCTTGAGGGACGAGCAGTACTTC	TRBV27	TRBJ2-7	NA	NA
CAISESNGGETQYF	TGTGCCATCAGTGAGTCAAACGGAGGAGAGACCCAGTACTTC	TRBV10-3	TRBJ2-5	NA	NA
CASSQAQFSGANVLTF	TGTGCCAGCAGCCAAGCCCAGTTCTCTGGGGCCAACGTCCTGACTTTC	TRBV3-1	TRBJ2-6	NA	few
CASSYQGRGAGELFF	TGTGCCAGCAGTTACCAGGGCAGGGGTGCCGGGGAGCTGTTTTTT	TRBV6-6	TRBJ2-2	NA	few
CSAFRDFNTDTQYF	TGCAGTGCGTTCCGGGACTTCAATACAGATACGCAGTATTTT	TRBV20-1	TRBJ2-3	NA	NA
CASSDRGGQPQHF	TGTGCCAGCAGCGACAGGGGTGGTCAGCCCCAGCATTTT	TRBV2	TRBJ1-5	TRBD1	few
CASSRLDYEQYF	TGTGCCAGCAGCCGCCTGGACTACGAGCAGTACTTC	TRBV14	TRBJ2-7	NA	many
CASSYSTGGTLHF	TGTGCCAGCAGTTACTCGACTGGGGGGACCCTCCACTTT	TRBV6-6	TRBJ1-6	NA	few
CASSSRGQERYEQYF	TGTGCCAGCAGCTCAAGGGGACAGGAGAGATACGAGCAGTACTTC	TRBV3-1	TRBJ2-7	TRBD1	NA
CSAESGRAGNEQFF	TGCAGTGCTGAAAGCGGGAGGGCCGGCAATGAGCAGTTCTTC	TRBV20-1	TRBJ2-1	TRBD2	few
CASDPSGASGNTIYF	TGTGCCAGCGATCCCTCAGGAGCCTCTGGAAACACCATATATTTT	TRBV11-2	TRBJ1-3	NA	many
CSASRGSNTEAFF	TGCAGTGCTAGTCGGGGGTCGAACACTGAAGCTTTCTTT	TRBV20-1	TRBJ1-1	NA	many
CAWSVGTNTEAFF	TGTGCCTGGAGTGTAGGTACGAACACTGAAGCTTTCTTT	TRBV30	TRBJ1-1	NA	few
CASRDSGRETQYF	TGTGCCAGCAGGGATAGCGGGAGAGAGACCCAGTACTTC	TRBV12-3/TRBV12-4	TRBJ2-5	TRBD2	few
CASSQTPKTVNTEAFF	TGTGCCAGCAGCCAAACCCCAAAAACAGTGAACACTGAAGCTTTCTTT	TRBV3-1	TRBJ1-1	NA	many
CASSRPGDIGPYGYTF	TGTGCCAGCAGCCGTCCGGGGGATATCGGCCCCTATGGCTACACCTTC	TRBV7-9	TRBJ1-2	NA	NA
CASSDRGGTYEQYF	TGCGCCAGCAGTGACCGGGGAGGGACCTACGAGCAGTACTTC	TRBV10-2	TRBJ2-7	TRBD2	NA
CASSTGGGAFATNEKLFF	TGTGCCAGTAGTACCGGAGGGGGGGCGTTTGCTACTAATGAAAAACTGTTTTTT	TRBV19	TRBJ1-4	NA	NA
CASSQGQTSRFF	TGTGCCAGCAGCCAAGGACAGACTTCACGGTTCTTC	TRBV3-1	TRBJ2-1	NA	few
CASSLTGENTEAFF	TGTGCCAGCTCTTTGACAGGGGAAAACACTGAAGCTTTCTTT	TRBV3-1	TRBJ1-1	TRBD1	NA
CASSELAEQFF	TGTGCCAGCAGTGAGCTTGCTGAGCAGTTCTTC	TRBV2	TRBJ2-1	NA	NA
CASTPAGANTGELFF	TGTGCCAGCACCCCCGCGGGGGCGAACACCGGGGAGCTGTTTTTT	TRBV7-2	TRBJ2-2	TRBD2	NA
CASSDQGVGDTQYF	TGTGCCAGCAGCGATCAGGGAGTGGGAGATACGCAGTATTTT	TRBV11-2	TRBJ2-3	NA	many
CASRPTSTGQYYEQYF	TGTGCCAGCAGGCCAACTTCGACGGGACAATACTACGAGCAGTACTTC	TRBV6-2/TRBV6-3	TRBJ2-7	NA	many